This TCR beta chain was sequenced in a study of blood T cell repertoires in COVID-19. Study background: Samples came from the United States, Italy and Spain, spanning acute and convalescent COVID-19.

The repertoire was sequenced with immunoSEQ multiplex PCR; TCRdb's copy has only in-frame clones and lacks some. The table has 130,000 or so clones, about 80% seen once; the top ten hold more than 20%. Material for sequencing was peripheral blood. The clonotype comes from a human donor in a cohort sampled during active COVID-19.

In nucleotides, the CDR3 is TGTGCCAGCAGTTACTCAGGGACAGGGAAGAATTCACCCCTCCACTTT. Its translation: CASSYSGTGKNSPLHF. The V and J genes are TRBV6-2 or TRBV6-3 and TRBJ1-6; TRBD1 matches 9 bases. CDR3 length: 16 amino acids. The V gene's germline CDR1 is MNHEY and CDR2 SVGEGT. The V and J ends lost 0 bases and 7 bases, in that order; junction bases with no gene match: 4.